The next 10 T cell receptor beta chains were all read from a single sample in a study of human T cells and chemical hapten exposure. TCRdb analysed the RACE reads with MiXCR anew, one entry per CDR3 protein. The top ten hold 3% to 4.5% of the sample, which has tens of thousands of distinct CDR3 sequences, 8% to 10% seen once. Time point denoted: pre-sensitization, week 0. Documented treatment: therapeutic diphenylcyclopropenone sensitization with weekly scalp DPC. This specimen consisted of whole blood, obtained in connection with sensitization to the hapten diphenylcyclopropenone (DPC). Every receptor here comes from a woman between 40 and 55 years old with alopecia areata. Some clones in this sample may be carry-over from other donors' samples.

In this sample, this clonotype turned up a few times. The rearrangement links TRBV20-1 to TRBJ2-3; D perhaps matches TRBD1 (5 bases). The ends were cut back, 2 bases at V and 2 bases at J, with 11 bases in the middle. Germline lookup yields CDR1 DFQATT and CDR2 SNEGSKA (reference sequence). The CDR3 length is 14 residues. The CDR3 nucleotides are TGCAGTGCTAGACAGCGAGGACACACAGATACGCAGTATTTT. Its protein product is CSARQRGHTDTQYF.

This clonotype was counted ten times or more. The V and J genes are TRBV7-2 and TRBJ1-5, with 7 bases fitting TRBD1. This CDR3 contains 16 residues. Per germline, CDR1 SGHTA and CDR2 FQGNSA. V was clipped by 5 bases and J by 1 base; unmatched bases: 8. The CDR3 DNA is TGTGCCAGCAGCCGAGACGACAGGGTGAGCAATCAGCCCCAGCATTTT. Its protein is CASSRDDRVSNQPQHF.

This clonotype was counted at least ten times. The rearrangement joins TRBV5-1 to TRBJ1-3, with D unresolved. Trimming stripped 5 bases from V and 0 bases from J, with 12 bases between. The germline gives CDR1 SGHRS, CDR2 YFSETQ. This CDR3 has 15 residues. CDR3 loop: CASSLGLLSGNTIYF. The CDR3 DNA reads as TGCGCCAGCAGTTTAGGATTACTCTCTGGAAACACCATATATTTT.

This clonotype was counted ten times or more. The V call is TRBV6-2 or TRBV6-3, the J call TRBJ1-1; D is possibly TRBD1 (5 bases). Germline CDR1 MNHEY, CDR2 SVGEGT. This CDR3 is built from 13 residues. V was shortened by 6 bases and J by 5 bases, with 13 bases between the two germline ends. CDR3 DNA sequence: TGTGCCAGCAGGATAGTGGGGCGGACTGAAGCTTTCTTT. This codes for CASRIVGRTEAFF.

This clonotype has more than one count but fewer than ten. This chain uses TRBV6-2 or TRBV6-3 with TRBJ2-1, with 10 positions matching TRBD1. Germline V gene lookup returns CDR1 MNHEY and CDR2 SVGEGT. The CDR3 has 16 amino acids. The V gene end was trimmed by 1 base and the J gene end by 8 bases; junction bases not matched to a gene: 8. The CDR3 here is CASSYYPGQGIDEQFF. Written as DNA, the CDR3 is TGTGCCAGCAGTTACTACCCGGGACAGGGGATAGATGAGCAGTTCTTC.

This chain uses TRBV4-3 with TRBJ2-3, with D unresolved. Germline CDR1 and CDR2: LGHNA and YSLEER. Trimming left V 1 base short and J 8 bases short, with 16 bases between. This CDR3 spans 15 amino acids. The CDR3 protein is CASSQGGGSWGTQYF. The CDR3 DNA follows: TGCGCCAGCAGCCAAGGCGGCGGCTCCTGGGGTACGCAGTATTTT.

This clonotype has just a few counts. The chain employs TRBV6-2 or TRBV6-3 and TRBJ1-5; D is ambiguous. The germline CDR1 and CDR2 sequences are MNHEY and SVGEGT. V was pared by 6 bases and J by 0 bases, with 15 bases between. The CDR3 sequence is 16 residues long. In nucleotides, the CDR3 is TGTGCCAGCAGCTACCGGGGATCATATAGCAATCAGCCCCAGCATTTT. Translating gives CASSYRGSYSNQPQHF.

This clonotype was observed at least ten times. The genes are TRBV24-1 and TRBJ2-3; TRBD1 might be the D (5 bases). V lost 12 bases, J lost 2 bases, and 8 bases lay in between. Germline V gives CDR1 KGHDR, CDR2 SFDVKD. The CDR3 spans 11 residues. CDR3 DNA: TGTGCCTCAGGGATCACAGATACGCAGTATTTT. Its protein is CASGITDTQYF.

This clonotype appeared many times. This chain joins TRBV28 and TRBJ2-7; TRBD2 agrees at 8 bases. There are 14 residues in the CDR3. Trimming cost V 4 bases and J 7 bases; bases outside gene matches: 9. CDR1 and CDR2 from the germline V gene are MDHEN and SYDVKM. The CDR3 region has the DNA TGTGCCAGCAGTTCACCGGGGGGGCCTTATGAGCAGTACTTC. This codes for CASSSPGGPYEQYF.

This clonotype was observed at least ten times. V usage is TRBV11-2 and J usage is TRBJ2-1, with no clear D. The germline V gene has CDR1 SGHAT and CDR2 FQNNGV. V lost 0 bases to trimming and J lost 8 bases, with 8 bases between them. CDR3 length equals 13 residues. The CDR3 loop reads CASSLEGNYEQFF. The CDR3 region has the DNA TGTGCCAGCAGCTTAGAGGGTAACTATGAGCAGTTCTTC.